This record concerns one T cell receptor beta chain sequence. Its specificity is unknown. The source of the sample is a study of T cells in Graves' hyperthyroidism and ophthalmopathy. The CDR3 has 16 amino acids. J was trimmed by 2 bases and V by 1 base; bases with no gene match: 7. Germline V CDR1 and CDR2: SGHTA, FQGNSA. Amplification yielded TCR beta CDR3 regions, with RNA transcripts as the source. The study used the HTBI primer set for a first-round RT-PCR of the TCR CDR3. TCRdb redid the calling of the multiplex PCR reads with MiXCR, one entry per CDR3 protein. This sample has some 800,000 distinct CDR3 sequences; 35% to 40% occur once, and the top ten carry over 8%. Notes on the study in general: Most clonotypes that expanded in the thyroid above 0.001 also showed up in blood.

The origin of this receptor is a man aged 18 to 29 with Graves' hyperthyroidism. The V and J genes are TRBV7-2 and TRBJ2-7; 8 positions match TRBD2. The sequenced sample consisted of blood. In DNA, the CDR3 is TGTGCCAGCAGCTTAGTAAGCAGCGGGGGAGCCTACGAGCAGTACTTC. It is translated as CASSLVSSGGAYEQYF.